These 30 T cell receptor beta chains originate from one sample sequenced in a study of neurological immune-mediated disorders. Specified time point: longitudinal time-point 2. TCRdb re-called the 5' RACE reads through MiXCR, storing one row per CDR3 protein. The sample lists tens of thousands of distinct CDR3 sequences, around a tenth occurring once. The sample was PBMCs. The receptors were gathered from a man in his thirties or forties in good health.

This clonotype showed up many times. The chain is built from TRBV5-1 and TRBJ2-6, with D possibly matching TRBD2 (6 bases). The CDR3 spans 17 residues. Germline CDR1 SGHRS, CDR2 YFSETQ. The V gene lost 0 bases and the J gene lost 0 bases, with 10 bases spanning the gap. CDR3 amino acids: CASSLAGDFSGANVLTF. The CDR3 coding sequence is TGCGCCAGCAGCTTGGCCGGGGACTTCTCTGGGGCCAACGTCCTGACTTTC.

A remark on this clonotype: This may arise from a read error, as a much more abundant clone is one base away. The chain uses TRBV7-9 and TRBJ2-1; D is ambiguous. The V end was cut by 8 bases, the J end by 9 bases, with 8 bases between. This CDR3 is 10 amino acids long. Per germline, CDR1 SEHNR and CDR2 FQNEAQ (reference sequence). In DNA form, the CDR3 reads TGTGCCAGCTCCTGGGTTGAGCAGTTCTTC. This encodes CASSWVEQFF.

This clonotype was counted at least ten times. The V gene is TRBV20-1, the J gene TRBJ2-1; possible D gene TRBD2, 6 bases. This CDR3 region has 13 residues. Per germline, CDR1 DFQATT and CDR2 SNEGSKA (reference sequence). The ends were cut back, 6 bases at V and 5 bases at J, with 14 bases in the middle. The CDR3 spells CSARSGAHNEQFF. The CDR3 coding sequence is TGCAGTGCCCGGTCGGGAGCCCACAATGAGCAGTTCTTC.

The rearrangement joins TRBV3-1 to TRBJ2-1; 10 positions agree with TRBD2. V gave up 2 bases and J gave up 5 bases; unmatched junction bases: 9. This CDR3 region has 17 residues. CDR1 is LGHDT and CDR2 is YNNKEL in the germline V gene (reference sequence). CDR3 in amino acids: CASSQPGLAGADNEQFF. For the CDR3, the DNA is TGTGCCAGCAGCCAACCTGGGCTAGCGGGAGCGGACAATGAGCAGTTCTTC.

This clonotype was detected ten times or more. The V and J genes are TRBV12-5 and TRBJ2-5; no reliable D call. There are 14 residues in the CDR3. V shed 1 base and J shed 2 bases, with 8 bases lying between them. Germline CDR1 is LGHNT and CDR2 is FRNRAP. CDR3 coding DNA: TGTGCTAGTGGTTTGGGGATCAATCAAGAGACCCAGTACTTC. Its protein is CASGLGINQETQYF.

This clonotype came up many times. V and J are TRBV12-3 or TRBV12-4 and TRBJ2-7; maybe TRBD1 (6 bases). The CDR3 runs to 17 residues. Trimming cost V 3 bases and J 3 bases, with 21 bases left between them. Here the CDR3 DNA reads TGTGCCAGCAGTTTCGCTGTCGACAGGCGCCATTACTACGAGCAGTACTTC. Its translation: CASSFAVDRRHYYEQYF.

This clonotype came up many times. The gene calls are TRBV5-1 and TRBJ2-1; 8 nucleotides align to TRBD1. Trimming took 0 bases from V and 9 from J; bases not matched to a gene: 5. This CDR3 is built from 14 residues. CDR1 and CDR2 from the germline V gene are SGHRS and YFSETQ. In DNA form, the CDR3 reads TGCGCCAGCAGCTTGGACAGGGGGGATGGTGAGCAGTTCTTC. It specifies CASSLDRGDGEQFF.

Ten or more counts support this clonotype. V is TRBV6-1 and J is TRBJ2-7; 9 bases match TRBD1. Trimming at V came to 3 bases and at J to 3 bases, leaving 9 bases not matched to a gene. The CDR3 extends over 16 amino acids. Germline lookup yields CDR1 MNHNS and CDR2 SASEGT. The CDR3 nucleotides read TGTGCCAGCAGTGAGAAATCCGGGACAGGGAGCTACGAGCAGTACTTC. This gives the protein CASSEKSGTGSYEQYF.

V is TRBV6-5 and J is TRBJ1-2; D unclear. Germline V gene lookup returns CDR1 MNHEY and CDR2 SVGAGI. This CDR3 is built from 12 residues. The ends were cut back, 6 bases at V and 3 bases at J, with 8 bases in the middle. The CDR3 nucleotides read TGTGCCAGCAGGGAGGATGACTATGGCTACACCTTC. Protein: CASREDDYGYTF.

This clonotype was picked up many times. The genes are TRBV20-1 and TRBJ2-1; 7 positions agree with TRBD2. CDR1 and CDR2 (germline): DFQATT, SNEGSKA (reference sequence). With V trimmed by 3 bases and J by 5 bases, 13 bases remained unmatched. This CDR3 is built from 16 residues. The CDR3 DNA reads as TGCAGTGCTAGTCCCTTGTTGGGCGGGAGTGACAATGAGCAGTTCTTC. Translating it yields CSASPLLGGSDNEQFF.

This clonotype has a count of ten or more. Since a much larger clone is just one base distant, this may be a read error. The V and J genes are TRBV27 and TRBJ2-7; 7 bases are shared with TRBD1. CDR3 size: 13 residues. From germline, CDR1 is MNHEY and CDR2 SMNVEV (reference sequence). The CDR3 bases are TGTACCAGCAGTAAACCAGGACAGGACGAGCAGTACTTC. Translation gives CTSSKPGQDEQYF.

This clonotype was picked up many times. The V gene is TRBV5-6, the J gene TRBJ2-3, with no clear D. V lost 0 bases and J lost 2, with 10 bases in between. Per the germline V gene, CDR1 is SGHDT and CDR2 is YYEEEE. The CDR3 covers 15 residues. The CDR3 DNA sequence: TGTGCCAGCAGCTTGGCCGGCAGACTCACAGATACGCAGTATTTT. Its protein product is CASSLAGRLTDTQYF.

This clonotype has ten or more counts. This chain joins TRBV28 and TRBJ2-1, with 9 bases aligning to TRBD1. The germline CDR1 and CDR2 sequences are MDHEN and SYDVKM. The ends lost 6 bases at V and 4 bases at J; junction bases unmatched: 13. The CDR3 runs 17 residues. CDR3 DNA sequence: TGTGCCAGCAGGGGACAGGGAGACCCTTACGCGTACAATGAGCAGTTCTTC. The encoded protein is CASRGQGDPYAYNEQFF.

This clonotype was seen ten or more times. J is TRBJ2-2 and V is TRBV7-2, with D possibly called TRBD1 or TRBD2 (6 bases each). Trimming shortened V by 4 bases and J by 5 bases, and 14 bases separated the two germline ends. The CDR3 sequence is 15 residues long. Germline V gives CDR1 SGHTA, CDR2 FQGNSA. The CDR3 protein is CASSSTRGQTGELFF. CDR3 bases: TGTGCCAGCAGCTCGACCCGGGGGCAAACCGGGGAGCTGTTTTTT.

In the case of this clonotype: The germline gene is not matched at one end of the junction; a read error may be the cause. The chain carries TRBV25-1 and TRBJ1-6, with D tentatively TRBD1 (5 bases). From germline, CDR1 is MGHDK and CDR2 SYGVNS. The CDR3 consists of 15 residues. CDR3: CANSERQRDNSPLHF. The CDR3 DNA is TGTGCCAACAGTGAACGACAGAGAGATAATTCACCCCTCCACTTT.

This clonotype appeared many times. This rearrangement joins TRBV5-1 to TRBJ1-6; TRBD1 agrees at 8 bases. The V and J ends lost 0 bases and 7 bases, in that order; junction bases with no gene match: 0. This CDR3 is built from 14 residues. Germline V gives CDR1 SGHRS, CDR2 YFSETQ. CDR3 bases: TGCGCCAGCAGCTTGGGGACAGGGAATTCACCCCTCCACTTT. It specifies CASSLGTGNSPLHF.

The sample holds many counts of this clonotype. The chain joins TRBV6-5 to TRBJ1-1, with TRBD1 identical over 12 bases. The CDR3 consists of 15 residues. The germline V gene encodes CDR1 MNHEY and CDR2 SVGAGI. With V trimmed by 6 bases and J by 7 bases, 9 bases remained unmatched. CDR3 residues: CASRSGTGGAGEAFF. The CDR3 region has the DNA TGTGCCAGCAGGTCCGGGACAGGGGGCGCCGGTGAAGCTTTCTTT.

A few counts support this clonotype. Because the CDR3's place on the DNA is in doubt, the DNA is left out and the CDR3 is given as listed by TCRdb. V and J are TRBV5-1 and TRBJ2-1; the D call of TRBD1 is as the table states it, not checked on the DNA. Ends included, the CDR3 has 16 residues. Germline assignment: CDR1 SGHRS and CDR2 YFSETQ. The CDR3 sequence is CASILDSTSGFNEQFF.

This clonotype was seen at least ten times. The chain uses TRBV7-9 and TRBJ1-4, with a tentative D call TRBD1 (5 bases). This CDR3 has 12 amino acids. Germline V gene lookup returns CDR1 SEHNR and CDR2 FQNEAQ (reference sequence). The CDR3 sequence: CATRDVSEKLFF. In nucleotides, the CDR3 is TGTGCTACCCGGGACGTCAGTGAAAAACTGTTTTTT.

This clonotype has ten or more counts. The rearrangement links TRBV5-5 to TRBJ2-4; D remains unclear. CDR1 is SGHKS, CDR2 YYEKEE, per germline (reference sequence). The ends were cut back, 3 bases at V and 5 bases at J, with 9 bases in the middle. This CDR3 is 13 amino acids long. The CDR3, as DNA: TGTGCCAGCAGCTCACGGACGGAAAACATTCAGTACTTC. Its translation: CASSSRTENIQYF.

This clonotype was detected ten times or more. J is TRBJ1-5 and V is TRBV7-9; 7 nucleotides align to TRBD1. With 6 bases clipped from V and 5 bases from J, the junction kept 4 bases outside the gene matches. CDR1 is SEHNR, CDR2 FQNEAQ, per germline (reference sequence). The CDR3 runs 13 residues. The CDR3 reads CASSRQGDQPQHF. The CDR3, as DNA: TGTGCCAGCAGTCGACAGGGCGATCAGCCCCAGCATTTT.

This clonotype came up many times. CDR3 sequence reads: CASGTSGRTLETQYF. Written as DNA, the CDR3 is TGCGCCAGTGGGACTAGCGGGAGAACGTTGGAGACCCAGTACTTC. The chain carries TRBV5-1 and TRBJ2-5; 14 bases fit TRBD2. Germline CDR1 and CDR2: SGHRS and YFSETQ. V lost 8 bases and J lost 5; bases outside the gene matches: 8. The CDR3 sequence is 15 residues long.

The sample holds many counts of this clonotype. V and J are TRBV20-1 and TRBJ2-3; D is perhaps TRBD2 (6 bases). Deletions cut 2 bases from V and 6 bases from J, with 12 bases between. Germline V CDR1 and CDR2: DFQATT, SNEGSKA (reference sequence). The CDR3 extends over 13 amino acids. The CDR3 region has the DNA TGCAGTGCTAGATCGGCGGGGTGGGATACGCAGTATTTT. This encodes CSARSAGWDTQYF.

This clonotype was seen ten or more times. The chain joins TRBV27 to TRBJ2-1; D is unclear. The V gene's germline CDR1 is MNHEY and CDR2 SMNVEV (reference sequence). The germline V and J ends were trimmed by 0 bases and 8 bases, with 11 bases remaining between them. The length of the CDR3 is 14 residues. CDR3 DNA sequence: TGTGCCAGCAGTTTATCCCAGCCAATCTATGAGCAGTTCTTC. Translated, it gives CASSLSQPIYEQFF.

This clonotype was counted ten times or more. This chain uses TRBV5-1 with TRBJ1-2; TRBD1 might be the D (6 bases). Trimming cost V 0 bases and J 3 bases, with 15 bases left between them. This CDR3 spans 16 amino acids. Germline lookup yields CDR1 SGHRS and CDR2 YFSETQ. The CDR3 spells CASSLEFAGVDYGYTF. In DNA, the CDR3 is TGCGCCAGCAGCTTGGAGTTCGCAGGGGTCGACTATGGCTACACCTTC.

This clonotype has ten or more counts. The J gene is TRBJ1-2, the V gene TRBV29-1; 10 bases match TRBD1. Germline V lookup: CDR1 SQVTM, CDR2 ANQGSEA. This CDR3 has 14 amino acids. With V trimmed by 6 bases and J by 2 bases, 6 bases remained unmatched. In DNA, the CDR3 is TGCAGCGTCTGGACAGGGGGGTTGAACTATGGCTACACCTTC. It yields the protein CSVWTGGLNYGYTF.

This clonotype was seen repeatedly, ten times or more. The chain couples TRBV9 to TRBJ2-1; 8 bases match TRBD2. Germline V gives CDR1 SGDLS, CDR2 YYNGEE. The CDR3 sequence is 16 residues long. V was pared by 4 bases and J by 0 bases, with 6 bases of the junction left unmatched. The CDR3 DNA follows: TGTGCCAGCAGCATGAGAAGCGGGAGCTCCTACAATGAGCAGTTCTTC. This translates into CASSMRSGSSYNEQFF. The full variable domain, its missing parts supplied by reference TRBV9 and TRBJ2-1, is DSGVTQTPKHLITATGQRVTLRCSPRSGDLSVYWYQQSLDQGLQFLIQYYNGEERAKGNILERFSAQQFPDLHSELNLSSLELGDSALYFCASSMRSGSSYNEQFFGPGTRLTVL.

This clonotype was seen ten or more times. This sequence joins TRBV20-1 and TRBJ2-2; 10 bases are shared with TRBD2. Germline CDR1 DFQATT, CDR2 SNEGSKA (reference sequence). The CDR3 has 16 amino acids. V shed 1 base and J 6 bases; nucleotides not matched to a gene: 8. CDR3 bases: TGCAGTGCTAGAGGCTCTAGCGGGAGCGTATCCGGGGAGCTGTTTTTT. This sequence encodes CSARGSSGSVSGELFF.

This clonotype was observed many times. V gene TRBV12-3 or TRBV12-4 combines with J gene TRBJ2-1; D perhaps matches TRBD1 (6 bases). The CDR3 length is 13 residues. Trimming left V 7 bases short and J 3 bases short, with 10 bases between. In DNA form, the CDR3 reads TGTGCCAGCATACAGGGAAACTACAATGAGCAGTTCTTC. It yields the protein CASIQGNYNEQFF.

This clonotype was seen many times. The CDR3 DNA sequence: TGTGCCACCAGTGGGAGGACAGGGAACGAGCAGTACTTC. This sequence encodes CATSGRTGNEQYF. The gene calls are TRBV24-1 and TRBJ2-7, with 8 bases aligning to TRBD1. Germline trimming cut 5 bases from V and 5 bases from J; bases unmatched to any gene: 4. The CDR3 has 13 amino acids. Germline V lookup: CDR1 KGHDR, CDR2 SFDVKD.